This is a list of T cell receptor beta chains from one sample in a study of blood T cell repertoires in COVID-19. The table came from immunoSEQ multiplex PCR; TCRdb's copy has only in-frame clones and leaves some out. The sample has about 210,000 clones, 81% seen once. Sequencing was performed on PBMCs or T cells enriched from blood (not recorded which). The source of these receptors is a man in his forties who had recovered from COVID-19. Each CDR3 is given with its conserved first and last residue. The order of the fields is J gene, V gene, CDR3 length, clone size, D gene, CDR3 DNA, CDR3 protein. A D gene is named only where the DNA matches it firmly. Size values are once, few and many counts, or a class for expanded clones, and some rows have none.

TRBJ1-3,TRBV9,16,many,-,TGTGCCAGCAGCCCCCAACAGGGAATCTCTGGAAACACCATATATTTT,CASSPQQGISGNTIYF
TRBJ1-4,TRBV21-1,14,-,-,TGTGCCAGCAGCGAGGACAGGTTACGAGAAAAACTGTTTTTT,CASSEDRLREKLFF
TRBJ2-1,TRBV29-1,18,many,TRBD2,TGCAGCGTTGAAGGGGACTCGACTAGCGGGAGGTCCTACAATGAGCAGTTCTTC,CSVEGDSTSGRSYNEQFF
TRBJ2-1,TRBV4-2,22,-,TRBD2,TGTGCCAGCAGCCAGAGAACTCATTCAGGGACTAGCGGTAAAAACTCCTACAATGAGCAGTTCTTC,CASSQRTHSGTSGKNSYNEQFF
TRBJ2-5,TRBV2,13,-,-,TGTGCCAGCAGTGAAGATAACTTGGAGACCCAGTACTTC,CASSEDNLETQYF
TRBJ2-6,TRBV5-1,17,-,-,TGCGCCAGCAGCCCCTTCGGACTTTTCTCTGGGGCCAACGTCCTGACTTTC,CASSPFGLFSGANVLTF
TRBJ1-1,TRBV14,13,-,-,TGTGCCAGCAGCCCGAGCTTGAACACTGAAGCTTTCTTT,CASSPSLNTEAFF
TRBJ2-1,TRBV19,14,few,-,TGTGCCAGTACTCAGGACAGCTCCTACAATGAGCAGTTCTTC,CASTQDSSYNEQFF
TRBJ1-5,TRBV12-3/TRBV12-4,13,once,-,TGTGCCAGCACCCTGACCGGGAATCAGCCCCAGCATTTT,CASTLTGNQPQHF
TRBJ2-5,TRBV27,16,-,TRBD1,TGTGCCAGCAGCCTTGTACCGGGACAGGGTAGGAAGACCCAGTACTTC,CASSLVPGQGRKTQYF
TRBJ2-3,TRBV5-1,16,-,TRBD2,TGCGCCAGCAGCCCGCTTAGCGGGGGGCTAGCAGATACGCAGTATTTT,CASSPLSGGLADTQYF
TRBJ2-1,TRBV19,16,once,TRBD1,TGTGCCAGTAACACTAGACAGGGAAGGGGATACAATGAGCAGTTCTTC,CASNTRQGRGYNEQFF
TRBJ1-1,TRBV2,12,-,-,TGTGCCAGCAGTGATTCAGGGACTGAAGCTTTCTTT,CASSDSGTEAFF
TRBJ1-4,TRBV4-1,14,-,-,TGCGCCAGCAGCCGTTGGGGAGGAGACGAAAAACTGTTTTTT,CASSRWGGDEKLFF
TRBJ1-6,TRBV5-1,15,-,TRBD1,TGCGCCAGCAGCCTGGGACAGGGGATCAATTCACCCCTCCACTTT,CASSLGQGINSPLHF
TRBJ2-3,TRBV5-6,18,-,TRBD2,TGTGCCAGCAGCTTGGTGGCTAGCGGGGGATTTAGCACAGATACGCAGTATTTT,CASSLVASGGFSTDTQYF
TRBJ1-5,TRBV18,14,-,-,TGTGCCAGCTCACCGACAGATAGCAATCAGCCCCAGCATTTT,CASSPTDSNQPQHF
TRBJ1-5,TRBV29-1,13,-,TRBD1,TGCAGCGTTGAACCATCACAGGGGCAGCCCCAGCATTTT,CSVEPSQGQPQHF
TRBJ1-2,TRBV3-1/TRBV3-2,16,-,TRBD1,TGTGCCAGCAGGCCCGGGACAGGGGGTGCTCGCGATGGCTACACCTTC,CASRPGTGGARDGYTF
TRBJ1-1,TRBV3-1/TRBV3-2,14,-,-,TGTGCCAGCAGCCAAGAGTTGCAGTACACTGAAGCTTTCTTT,CASSQELQYTEAFF
TRBJ1-4,TRBV19,15,few,-,TGTGCCAGTAGTAAGAGGGAACTTGGTAATGAAAAACTGTTTTTT,CASSKRELGNEKLFF
TRBJ2-5,TRBV24-1,17,-,TRBD1,TGTGCCACCAGTGACCCGACGGACAGGGTCCTACAAGAGACCCAGTACTTC,CATSDPTDRVLQETQYF
TRBJ2-3,TRBV5-1,17,-,TRBD1,TGCGCCAGCAGCTTGGCTATGGCAGGGGGTAACACAGATACGCAGTATTTT,CASSLAMAGGNTDTQYF